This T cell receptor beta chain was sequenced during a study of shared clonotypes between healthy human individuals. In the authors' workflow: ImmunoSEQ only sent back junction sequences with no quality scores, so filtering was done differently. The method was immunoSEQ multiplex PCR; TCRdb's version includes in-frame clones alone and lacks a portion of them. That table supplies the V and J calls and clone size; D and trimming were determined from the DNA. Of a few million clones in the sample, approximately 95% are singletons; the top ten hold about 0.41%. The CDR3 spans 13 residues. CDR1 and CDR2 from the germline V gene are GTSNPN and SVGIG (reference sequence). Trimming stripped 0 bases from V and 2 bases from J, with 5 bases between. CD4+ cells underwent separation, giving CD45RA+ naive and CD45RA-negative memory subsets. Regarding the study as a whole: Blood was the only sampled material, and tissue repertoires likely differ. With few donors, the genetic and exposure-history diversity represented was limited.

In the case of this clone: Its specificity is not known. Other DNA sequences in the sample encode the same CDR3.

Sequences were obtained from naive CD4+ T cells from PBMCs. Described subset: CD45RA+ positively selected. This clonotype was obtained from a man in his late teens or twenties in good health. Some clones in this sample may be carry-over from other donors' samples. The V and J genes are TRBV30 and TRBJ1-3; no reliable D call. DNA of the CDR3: TGTGCCTGGAGTGTAGGCCCTGGAAACACCATATATTTT. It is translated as CAWSVGPGNTIYF.